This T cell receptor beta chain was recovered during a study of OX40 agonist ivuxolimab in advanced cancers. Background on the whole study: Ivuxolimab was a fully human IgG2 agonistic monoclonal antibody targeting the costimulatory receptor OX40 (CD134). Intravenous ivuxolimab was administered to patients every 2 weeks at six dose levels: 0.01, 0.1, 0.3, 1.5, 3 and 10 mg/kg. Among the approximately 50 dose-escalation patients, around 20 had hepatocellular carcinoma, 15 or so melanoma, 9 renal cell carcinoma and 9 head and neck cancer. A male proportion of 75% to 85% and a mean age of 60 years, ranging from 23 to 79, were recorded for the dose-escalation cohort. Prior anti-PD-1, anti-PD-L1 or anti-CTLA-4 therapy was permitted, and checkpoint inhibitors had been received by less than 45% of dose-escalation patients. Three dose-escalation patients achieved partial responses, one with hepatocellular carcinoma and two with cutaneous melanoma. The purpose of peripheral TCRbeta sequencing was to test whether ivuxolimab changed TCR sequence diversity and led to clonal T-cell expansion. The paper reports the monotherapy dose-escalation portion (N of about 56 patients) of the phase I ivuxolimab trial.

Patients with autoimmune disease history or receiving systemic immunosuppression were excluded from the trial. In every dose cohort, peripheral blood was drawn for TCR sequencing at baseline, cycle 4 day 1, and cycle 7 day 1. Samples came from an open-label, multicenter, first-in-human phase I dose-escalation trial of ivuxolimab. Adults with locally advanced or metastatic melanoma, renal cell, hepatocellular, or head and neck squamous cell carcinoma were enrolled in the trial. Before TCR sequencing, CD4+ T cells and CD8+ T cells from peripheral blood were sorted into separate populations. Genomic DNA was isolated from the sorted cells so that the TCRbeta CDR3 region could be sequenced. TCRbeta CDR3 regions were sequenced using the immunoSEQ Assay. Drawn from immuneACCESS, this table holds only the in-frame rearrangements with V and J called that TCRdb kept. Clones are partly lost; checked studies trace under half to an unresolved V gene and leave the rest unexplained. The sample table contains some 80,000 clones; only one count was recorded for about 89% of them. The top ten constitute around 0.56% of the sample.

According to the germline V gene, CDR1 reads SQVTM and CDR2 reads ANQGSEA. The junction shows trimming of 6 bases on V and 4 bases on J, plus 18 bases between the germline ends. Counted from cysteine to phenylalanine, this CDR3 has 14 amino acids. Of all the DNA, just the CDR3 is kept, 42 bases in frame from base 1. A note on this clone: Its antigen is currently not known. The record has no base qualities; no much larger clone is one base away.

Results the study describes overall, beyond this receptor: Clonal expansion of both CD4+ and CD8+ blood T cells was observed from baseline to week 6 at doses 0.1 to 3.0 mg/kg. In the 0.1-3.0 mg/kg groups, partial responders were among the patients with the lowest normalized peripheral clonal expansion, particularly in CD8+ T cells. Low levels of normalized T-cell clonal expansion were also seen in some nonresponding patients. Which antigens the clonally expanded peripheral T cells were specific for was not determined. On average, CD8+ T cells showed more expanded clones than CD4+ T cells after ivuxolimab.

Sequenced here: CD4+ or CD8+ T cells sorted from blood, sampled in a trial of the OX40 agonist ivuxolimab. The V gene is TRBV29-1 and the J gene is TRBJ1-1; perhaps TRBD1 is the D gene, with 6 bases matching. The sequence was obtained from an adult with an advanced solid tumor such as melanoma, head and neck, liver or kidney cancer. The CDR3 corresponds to CSVVTGPTGTEAFF. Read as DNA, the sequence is TGCAGCGTGGTGACAGGCCCCACGGGCACTGAAGCTTTCTTT.